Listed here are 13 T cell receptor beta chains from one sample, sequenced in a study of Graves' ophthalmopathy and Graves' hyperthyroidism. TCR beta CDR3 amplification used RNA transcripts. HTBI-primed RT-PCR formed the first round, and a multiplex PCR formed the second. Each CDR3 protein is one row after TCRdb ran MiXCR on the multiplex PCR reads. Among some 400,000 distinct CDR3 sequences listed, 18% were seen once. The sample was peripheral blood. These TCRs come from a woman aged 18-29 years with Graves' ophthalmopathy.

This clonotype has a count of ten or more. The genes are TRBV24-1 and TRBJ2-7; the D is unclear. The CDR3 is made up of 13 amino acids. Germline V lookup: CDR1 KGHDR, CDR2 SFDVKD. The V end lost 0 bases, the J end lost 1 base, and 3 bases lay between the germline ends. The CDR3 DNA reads TGTGCCACCAGTGATTTGTCTTCCTACGAGCAGTACTTC. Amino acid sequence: CATSDLSSYEQYF.

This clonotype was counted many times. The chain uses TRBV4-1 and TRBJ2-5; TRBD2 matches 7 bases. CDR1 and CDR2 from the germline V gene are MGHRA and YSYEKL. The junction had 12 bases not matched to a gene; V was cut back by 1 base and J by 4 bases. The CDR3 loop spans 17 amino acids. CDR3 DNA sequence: TGCGCCAGCAGCCAAGGGGGGGGAGCAGGGATTTCAGAGACCCAGTACTTC. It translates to CASSQGGGAGISETQYF.

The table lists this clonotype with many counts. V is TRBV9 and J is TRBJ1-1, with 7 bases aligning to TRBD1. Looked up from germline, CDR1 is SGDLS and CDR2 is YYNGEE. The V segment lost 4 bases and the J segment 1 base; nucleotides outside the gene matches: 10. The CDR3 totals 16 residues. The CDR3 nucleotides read TGTGCCAGCAGCTCCAGGCCAGGGGGGGGGAACACTGAAGCTTTCTTT. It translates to CASSSRPGGGNTEAFF.

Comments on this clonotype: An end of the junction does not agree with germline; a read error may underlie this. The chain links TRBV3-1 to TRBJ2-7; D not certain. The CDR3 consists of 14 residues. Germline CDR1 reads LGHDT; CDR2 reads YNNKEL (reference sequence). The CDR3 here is CASSQGNSAYEQCF. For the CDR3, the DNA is TGTGCCAGCAGCCAAGGTAACAGCGCTTACGAGCAGTGCTTC.

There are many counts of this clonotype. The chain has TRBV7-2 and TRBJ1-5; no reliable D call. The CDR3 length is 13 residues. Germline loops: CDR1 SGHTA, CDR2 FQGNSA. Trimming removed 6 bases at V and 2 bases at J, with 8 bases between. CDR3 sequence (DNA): TGTGCCAGCAGGGCGGGTGGCAATCAGCCCCAGCATTTT. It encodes CASRAGGNQPQHF.

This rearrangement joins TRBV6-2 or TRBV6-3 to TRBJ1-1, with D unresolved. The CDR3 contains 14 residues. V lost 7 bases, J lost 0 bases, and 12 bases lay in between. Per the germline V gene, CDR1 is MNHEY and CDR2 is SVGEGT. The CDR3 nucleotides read TGTGCCAGCACCTACCCGGGCATGAACACTGAAGCTTTCTTT. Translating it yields CASTYPGMNTEAFF.

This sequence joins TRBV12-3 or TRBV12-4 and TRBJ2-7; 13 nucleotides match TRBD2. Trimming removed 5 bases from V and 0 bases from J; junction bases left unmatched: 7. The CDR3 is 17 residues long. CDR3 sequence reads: CASSRTSGSSSSYEQYF. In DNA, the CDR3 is TGTGCCAGCAGTCGGACTAGCGGGAGTTCCAGCTCCTACGAGCAGTACTTC.

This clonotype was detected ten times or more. As DNA, the CDR3 is TGTGCCAGCACGCAGGCCGGCAGGGGGAATTCACCCCTCCACTTT. Translated, it gives CASTQAGRGNSPLHF. The chain joins TRBV6-5 to TRBJ1-6; the match to TRBD1 covers 7 bases. The CDR3 contains 15 residues. Germline values: CDR1 MNHEY, CDR2 SVGAGI. V trimming: 7 bases; J trimming: 7 bases; junction bases outside the gene matches: 10.

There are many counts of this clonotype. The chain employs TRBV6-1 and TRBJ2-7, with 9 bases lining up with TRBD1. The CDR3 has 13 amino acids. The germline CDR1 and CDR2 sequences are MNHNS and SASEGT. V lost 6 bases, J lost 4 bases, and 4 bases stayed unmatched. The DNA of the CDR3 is TGTGCCAGCAGGGGGACAGGGATGTACGAGCAGTACTTC. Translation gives CASRGTGMYEQYF.

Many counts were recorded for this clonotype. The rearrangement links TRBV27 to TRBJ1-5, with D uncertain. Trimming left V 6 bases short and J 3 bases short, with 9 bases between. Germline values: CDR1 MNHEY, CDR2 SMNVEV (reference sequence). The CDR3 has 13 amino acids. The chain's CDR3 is CASSGGYNQPQHF. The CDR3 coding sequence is TGTGCCAGCAGCGGAGGCTACAATCAGCCCCAGCATTTT.

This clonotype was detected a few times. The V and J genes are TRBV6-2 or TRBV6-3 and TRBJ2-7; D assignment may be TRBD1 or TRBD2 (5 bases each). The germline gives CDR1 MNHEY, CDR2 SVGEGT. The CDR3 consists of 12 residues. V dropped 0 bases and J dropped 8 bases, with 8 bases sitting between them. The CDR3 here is CASSYSGTQQYF. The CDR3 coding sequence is TGTGCCAGCAGTTACTCTGGGACGCAGCAGTACTTC.

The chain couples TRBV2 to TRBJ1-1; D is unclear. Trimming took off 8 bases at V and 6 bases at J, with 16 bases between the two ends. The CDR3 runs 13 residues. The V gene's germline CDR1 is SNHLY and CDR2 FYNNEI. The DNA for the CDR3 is TGTGCCAGCCGGATTTCCACCGGTTCTGAAGCTTTCTTT. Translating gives CASRISTGSEAFF. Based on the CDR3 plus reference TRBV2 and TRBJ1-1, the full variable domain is EPEVTQTPSHQVTQMGQEVILRCVPISNHLYFYWYRQILGQKVEFLVSFYNNEISEKSEIFDDQFSVERPDGSNFTLKIRSTKLEDSAMYFCASRISTGSEAFFGQGTRLTVV.

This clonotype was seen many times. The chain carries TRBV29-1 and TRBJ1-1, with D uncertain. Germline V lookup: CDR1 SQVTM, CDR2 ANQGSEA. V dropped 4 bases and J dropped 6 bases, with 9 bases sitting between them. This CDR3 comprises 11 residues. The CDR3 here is CSVGAWAEAFF. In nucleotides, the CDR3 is TGCAGCGTTGGAGCTTGGGCTGAAGCTTTCTTT. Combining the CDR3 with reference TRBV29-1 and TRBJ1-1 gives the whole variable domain SAVISQKPSRDICQRGTSLTIQCQVDSQVTMMFWYRQQPGQSLTLIATANQGSEATYESGFVIDKFPISRPNLTFSTLTVSNMSPEDSSIYLCSVGAWAEAFFGQGTRLTVV.